The next 7 T cell receptor beta chains were all read from a single sample in a study of T cell clonality in common variable immunodeficiency. Assay: immunoSEQ multiplex PCR; the TCRdb copy retains only in-frame clones and omits some. Reported are fewer than 75,000 clones, none seen only once; the ten largest carry around 1.7%. Sequencing was performed on peripheral blood mononuclear cells. The source is a person aged 18 to 75 in good health.

The table lists this clone with many counts. The read ends 3 residues early relative to the CDR3; the germline J gene fills the gap. V gene TRBV18 combines with J gene TRBJ1-5; 10 positions agree with TRBD1. The germline V gene encodes CDR1 KGHSH and CDR2 LQKENI. The V gene end was trimmed by 5 bases and the J gene end by 4 bases; junction bases not matched to a gene: 2. The CDR3 loop spans 14 amino acids. CDR3 protein: CASSWTGGNQPQHF. Incomplete CDR3 DNA: TGTGCCAGCTCATGGACAGGGGGAAATCAGCCC.

This clone was counted at least ten times. The read stops 3 residues short of the end of the CDR3; the missing end is completed from the germline J gene. The chain uses TRBV5-1 and TRBJ2-1; 7 bases fit TRBD2. Germline V lookup: CDR1 SGHRS, CDR2 YFSETQ. V shed 0 bases, J shed 3 bases, and the junction held 6 bases outside the gene matches. This CDR3 comprises 16 residues. The covered CDR3 bases are TGCGCCAGCAGCTTGGCTGGCGGGAGCCTCTACAATGAG. It codes for CASSLAGGSLYNE. From start to end, the CDR3 is CASSLAGGSLYNEQFF.

This clone was seen at least ten times. The read ends 3 residues early relative to the CDR3; the germline J gene fills the gap. V and J are TRBV5-4 and TRBJ1-1; 7 positions match TRBD1. Losses at the gene ends were 4 bases for V and 3 bases for J; bases not matched to a gene: 6. Germline CDR1 SGHNT, CDR2 YYREEE (reference sequence). The CDR3 has 14 residues. The covered CDR3 bases are TGTGCCAGCAGCAAAGGACAGGCGGACACTGAA. Encoded protein: CASSKGQADTE. The entire CDR3 protein is CASSKGQADTEAFF.

Many counts were recorded for this clone. The read stops 3 residues short of the end of the CDR3; the missing end is completed from the germline J gene. The genes are TRBV5-6 and TRBJ1-1; tentative D call: TRBD1 (5 bases). CDR3 size: 14 residues. Trimming shortened V by 0 bases and J by 4 bases, and 10 bases separated the two germline ends. Per the germline V gene, CDR1 is SGHDT and CDR2 is YYEEEE. The CDR3 DNA, read in part, is TGTGCCAGCAGCTTGGCAGCAGGGTTCACTGAA. Translation: CASSLAAGFTE. The CDR3, in full, reads CASSLAAGFTEAFF. The variable domain in full, completed from reference TRBV5-6 and TRBJ1-1, reads DAGVTQSPTHLIKTRGQQVTLRCSPKSGHDTVSWYQQALGQGPQFIFQYYEEEERQRGNFPDRFSGHQFPNYSSELNVNALLLGDSALYLCASSLAAGFTEAFFGQGTRLTVV.

This clone occurred many times. Sequencing ends 3 residues short of the CDR3 end; the germline J gene provides the rest. V usage is TRBV6-2 or TRBV6-3 and J usage is TRBJ2-1; D is uncertain. V was trimmed by 6 bases and J by 4 bases, leaving 7 bases between them. The V gene's germline CDR1 is MNHEY and CDR2 SVGEGT. The CDR3 consists of 12 residues. The CDR3 sequence: CASRRGYNEQFF. The part of the CDR3 DNA that was read is TGTGCCAGCAGGCGCGGATACAATGAG.

There are many counts of this clone. The read falls 3 residues short of the CDR3 end, and the missing part is taken from the germline J gene. The chain combines TRBV7-6 with TRBJ2-5, with 10 bases that match TRBD2. CDR1 SGHVS and CDR2 FNYEAQ come from the germline V gene. V gave up 1 base and J gave up 5 bases; unmatched junction bases: 7. The CDR3 runs to 16 residues. The CDR3 reads CASSLDPLAGAETQYF. The CDR3 bases that were read are TGTGCCAGCAGCTTAGATCCGCTAGCGGGAGCGGAGACC. The entire variable domain, with the rest obtained from reference TRBV7-6 and TRBJ2-5, is as follows: GAGVSQSPRYKVTKRGQDVALRCDPISGHVSLYWYRQALGQGPEFLTYFNYEAQQDKSGLPNDRFSAERPEGSISTLTIQRTEQRDSAMYRCASSLDPLAGAETQYFGPGTRLLVL.

In its sample, this clone was seen many times. CDR3 bases read: TGTGCCAGCAGCGAAGGTGGCGGGTTCGGGGAG. Its translation: CASSEGGGFGE. In full, the CDR3 is CASSEGGGFGELFF. This rearrangement joins TRBV9 to TRBJ2-2, with D possibly TRBD2 on 5 matching bases. The read comes to an end 3 residues before the CDR3 does, leaving the germline J gene to fill in the end. This CDR3 region has 14 residues. The V gene lost 3 bases and the J gene lost 7 bases, with 13 bases spanning the gap. Germline CDR1 is SGDLS and CDR2 is YYNGEE. Full variable domain (outside the CDR3, taken from reference TRBV9 and TRBJ2-2): DSGVTQTPKHLITATGQRVTLRCSPRSGDLSVYWYQQSLDQGLQFLIQYYNGEERAKGNILERFSAQQFPDLHSELNLSSLELGDSALYFCASSEGGGFGELFFGEGSRLTVL.